This TCR beta chain comes out of a study of T cells after yellow fever vaccination. Broader study findings: Weaker overall was a secondary response that nonetheless peaked faster, on day 5 versus 15. Few clonotypes appeared in both CD4 and CD8 compartments.

This clonotype has at least ten counts. What it recognizes is unknown. The germline gives CDR1 MNHEY, CDR2 SVGAGI. V lost 2 bases and J lost 7, with 15 bases in between. The CDR3 extends over 15 amino acids. Generation of TCR cDNA used 5'RACE template switching (which added a universal primer site and UMIs). TCRdb re-called the 5' RACE reads with MiXCR, one entry per CDR3 protein. The sample lists about 170,000 distinct CDR3 sequences, approximately 10% seen once, with about 40% in the top ten. The input for sequencing was CD8+ T cells sorted from PBMCs, taken 15 days after the yellow fever booster vaccination. The V gene is TRBV6-5, the J gene TRBJ2-1; a possible D gene is TRBD2 (5 bases). The receptor was isolated from a man between 18 and 29 years old who received the YFV17D yellow fever vaccine. The CDR3: CASSYVAGPANEQFF. For the CDR3, the DNA is TGTGCCAGCAGTTACGTGGCGGGTCCCGCGAATGAGCAGTTCTTC.